Following are 3 T cell receptor beta chains from one sample sequenced in a study of blood T cell repertoires in COVID-19. Measured with immunoSEQ multiplex PCR; TCRdb has only the in-frame clones, and not every one. The data hold around 39,000 clones, with roughly 80% observed a single time. Input material: peripheral blood. These receptors originate from an older woman with acute or convalescent COVID-19.

The chain couples TRBV19 to TRBJ1-2, with a possible D match to TRBD1 (6 bases). The CDR3 contains 14 residues. The V gene lost 2 bases and the J gene lost 1 base, with 8 bases spanning the gap. CDR1 and CDR2 from the germline V gene are LNHDA and SQIVND (reference sequence). The CDR3 here is CASSITGNNYGYTF. CDR3 nucleotide sequence: TGTGCCAGTAGTATAACAGGGAATAACTATGGCTACACCTTC. Supplemented by reference TRBV19 and TRBJ1-2, the full variable domain reads DGGITQSPKYLFRKEGQNVTLSCEQNLNHDAMYWYRQDPGQGLRLIYYSQIVNDFQKGDIAEGYSVSREKKESFPLTVTSAQKNPTAFYLCASSITGNNYGYTFGSGTRLTVV.

This clone was counted only a few times. This rearrangement joins TRBV20-1 to TRBJ1-2, with a possible D match to TRBD1 (6 bases). Germline V gene sequence: CDR1 DFQATT, CDR2 SNEGSKA (reference sequence). This CDR3 has 11 amino acids. The DNA for the CDR3 is TGCGGGACGGAGGGGGGAGGGGGCTACACCTTC. As protein: CGTEGGGGYTF.

The genes are TRBV6-1 and TRBJ2-2; a possible D gene is TRBD1 (7 bases). This CDR3 has 17 residues. Looked up from germline, CDR1 is MNHNS and CDR2 is SASEGT. The V and J ends lost 2 bases and 7 bases respectively, with 20 bases between them. The CDR3 loop reads CASSERRGRLASGELFF. The CDR3 nucleotides read TGTGCCAGCAGTGAAAGGAGGGGGCGCCTGGCTAGCGGGGAGCTGTTTTTT.